Each of the 19 T cell receptor beta chains below was sequenced from the same sample in a study of Graves' ophthalmopathy and Graves' hyperthyroidism. TCR beta CDR3 regions were amplified from RNA transcripts. HTBI primers primed a first-round RT-PCR, and a second-round multiplex PCR followed. TCRdb re-called the multiplex PCR reads through MiXCR, storing one row per CDR3 protein. The sample carries approximately 410,000 distinct CDR3 sequences, roughly 14% recorded once. Sequencing was done on a sample of peripheral blood. The receptor set was obtained from a woman aged 18-30 years with stable Graves' hyperthyroidism.

Ten or more counts support this clonotype. The J gene is TRBJ2-1, the V gene TRBV7-8; TRBD1 matches at 9 bases. Trimming at V came to 4 bases and at J to 8 bases, leaving 9 bases not matched to a gene. The germline gives CDR1 SGHVS, CDR2 FQNEAQ. The CDR3 totals 15 residues. This CDR3 is CASSSGTGLGDEQFF. The DNA of the CDR3 is TGTGCCAGCAGCTCCGGGACAGGGTTAGGGGATGAGCAGTTCTTC.

This chain links TRBV18 with TRBJ1-2; 9 bases match TRBD1. Trimming removed 2 bases from V and 0 bases from J; junction bases left unmatched: 7. In germline, CDR1 is KGHSH, CDR2 LQKENI. This CDR3 contains 17 residues. DNA for the CDR3: TGTGCCAGCTCACCAGACAGGGGGAGGCAGACTAACTATGGCTACACCTTC. Translating gives CASSPDRGRQTNYGYTF.

This clonotype was seen repeatedly, ten times or more. This chain joins TRBV12-3 or TRBV12-4 and TRBJ2-5; D may be TRBD1 (5 bases). This CDR3 is built from 13 residues. The V end lost 6 bases, the J end lost 2 bases, and 10 bases lay between the germline ends. CDR3 region: CASSYRPQETQYF. For the CDR3, the DNA is TGTGCCAGCAGCTACAGGCCACAAGAGACCCAGTACTTC.

There are many counts of this clonotype. The DNA of the CDR3 is TGCAGCGCCGGTGGCCCTCCGACCTACACCTTC. Translating it yields CSAGGPPTYTF. The chain links TRBV29-1 to TRBJ1-2, with D unclear. The CDR3 consists of 11 residues. The V and J ends lost 7 bases and 10 bases respectively, with 16 bases between them. The germline V gene has CDR1 SQVTM and CDR2 ANQGSEA.

This clonotype was detected ten times or more. A junction end diverges from the germline sequence, so it may reflect a read error. The chain combines TRBV18 with TRBJ1-1; D uncertain. CDR3 length: 15 residues. Germline-derived CDR1 and CDR2 are KGHSH and LQKENI. Here the CDR3 reads CASSPLGPPNAEAFF. CDR3 nucleotide sequence: TGTGCCAGCTCACCACTAGGGCCCCCGAACGCTGAAGCTTTCTTT.

The CDR3 loop reads CASRTGGAGDSNQPQHF. As DNA, the CDR3 is TGTGCCAGTCGAACAGGGGGCGCGGGAGATAGCAATCAGCCCCAGCATTTT. The chain employs TRBV3-1 and TRBJ1-5; 9 positions match TRBD1. This CDR3 has 17 residues. The V gene's germline CDR1 is LGHDT and CDR2 YNNKEL (reference sequence). After removal of 9 bases from V and 0 bases from J, the junction contained 12 bases not matched to a gene.

Ten or more counts support this clonotype. The chain joins TRBV6-2 or TRBV6-3 to TRBJ1-1, with unresolved D. CDR1 is MNHEY, CDR2 SVGEGT, per germline. Trimming left V 0 bases short and J 8 bases short, with 10 bases between. CDR3 length equals 13 residues. CDR3 in amino acids: CASSYSRLYEAFF. The CDR3 region has the DNA TGTGCCAGCAGTTACTCCCGACTGTACGAAGCTTTCTTT.

The table lists this clonotype with many counts. V usage is TRBV7-2 and J usage is TRBJ2-7; D may be TRBD1 or TRBD2 (5 bases each). The germline V gene has CDR1 SGHTA and CDR2 FQGNSA. The CDR3 has 15 amino acids. With 3 bases removed from V and 2 bases from J, the gap between germline ends came to 14 bases. The CDR3 bases are TGTGCCAGCAGCTTCGAGCCCCAGGGACCCTACGAGCAGTACTTC. Translated: CASSFEPQGPYEQYF.

This clonotype was seen at least ten times. The chain employs TRBV24-1 and TRBJ1-2; 7 nucleotides align to TRBD1. Losses at the gene ends were 6 bases for V and 7 bases for J; bases not matched to a gene: 13. CDR1 is KGHDR and CDR2 is SFDVKD in the germline V gene. The length of the CDR3 is 15 residues. The CDR3 here is CATSHKGALGSGYTF. In DNA, the CDR3 is TGTGCCACCAGTCATAAGGGGGCGCTTGGATCTGGCTACACCTTC.

On this clonotype itself: A much larger clone sits a single nucleotide away, making a read error possible. V usage is TRBV6-2 or TRBV6-3 and J usage is TRBJ2-3; D uncertain. There are 12 residues in the CDR3. V was trimmed by 10 bases and J by 6 bases, leaving 14 bases between them. The V gene's germline CDR1 is MNHEY and CDR2 SVGEGT. CDR3 sequence reads: CANSRTLDTQYF. CDR3 sequence (DNA): TGTGCCAACAGCCGGACGCTCGATACGCAGTATTTT.

The table lists this clonotype with many counts. This rearrangement joins TRBV6-1 to TRBJ1-5, with D perhaps matching TRBD1 (6 bases). The length of the CDR3 is 14 residues. Between the trimmed V and J ends, which lost 7 bases and 5 bases, there was a span of 15 bases. Germline V gene lookup returns CDR1 MNHNS and CDR2 SASEGT. The CDR3: CASTRGGTHQPQHF. In nucleotides, the CDR3 is TGTGCCAGCACCCGAGGGGGGACCCATCAGCCCCAGCATTTT.

This clonotype has just a few counts. The rearrangement joins TRBV11-3 to TRBJ1-2; 7 positions agree with TRBD1. This CDR3 is 12 amino acids long. Germline values: CDR1 SGHNT, CDR2 YENEEA. J was trimmed by 8 bases and V by 2 bases; bases with no gene match: 2. The CDR3 is CASSLQGEGYTF. For the CDR3, the DNA is TGTGCCAGCAGCTTACAGGGGGAAGGCTACACCTTC.

This chain connects TRBV12-3 or TRBV12-4 to TRBJ1-6; TRBD1 matches 7 bases. V lost 2 bases, J lost 5 bases, and 3 bases stayed unmatched. The CDR3 spans 15 residues. The CDR3 region is CASSLQGGNNSPLHF. Here the CDR3 DNA reads TGTGCCAGCAGTTTACAGGGGGGGAATAATTCACCCCTCCACTTT.

This clonotype was seen ten or more times. CDR3 sequence: CASSPRVAPYEQYF. The CDR3 bases are TGTGCCAGCAGCCCTCGGGTAGCCCCCTACGAGCAGTACTTC. The J gene is TRBJ2-7, the V gene TRBV6-2 or TRBV6-3; the D is unclear. V was pared by 6 bases and J by 2 bases, with 14 bases between. CDR3 size: 14 residues. Per germline, CDR1 MNHEY and CDR2 SVGEGT.

This clonotype has only a few counts. This chain joins TRBV10-3 and TRBJ2-7; 10 bases match TRBD1. The CDR3 has 16 amino acids. V lost 0 bases to trimming and J lost 3 bases; unmatched junction nucleotides: 5. The V gene's germline CDR1 is ENHRY and CDR2 SYGVKD. CDR3 bases: TGTGCCATCAGTGAGTCGAGGACAGGGGGGAACTACGAGCAGTACTTC. Its protein is CAISESRTGGNYEQYF.

In its sample, this clonotype was seen many times. The V call is TRBV20-1, the J call TRBJ2-2; 12 nucleotides match TRBD2. Germline CDR1 and CDR2: DFQATT and SNEGSKA (reference sequence). This CDR3 contains 15 residues. V was clipped by 3 bases and J by 4 bases; unmatched bases: 3. The CDR3 sequence is CSASLLAGGTGELFF. The DNA for the CDR3 is TGCAGTGCTAGTTTACTAGCGGGAGGCACCGGGGAGCTGTTTTTT.

The chain links TRBV6-1 to TRBJ1-2; D might be TRBD1 (5 bases). Trimming left V 7 bases short and J 2 bases short, with 17 bases between. The CDR3 consists of 15 residues. CDR1 and CDR2 from the germline V gene are MNHNS and SASEGT. The CDR3 sequence: CASKPPTSGNYGYTF. Written as DNA, the CDR3 is TGTGCCAGCAAACCTCCGACCTCAGGGAACTATGGCTACACCTTC.

This clonotype came up many times. The chain has TRBV12-3 or TRBV12-4 and TRBJ2-7, with 8 bases identical to TRBD2. J gave up 6 bases and V 2 bases, and 6 bases lay outside the gene matches. The CDR3 consists of 14 residues. The CDR3, as DNA: TGTGCCAGCAGTTTACCGGTAGCGGGGAGCGAGCAGTACTTC. Encoded protein: CASSLPVAGSEQYF.

This chain connects TRBV2 to TRBJ2-7; no reliable D call. The CDR3 runs to 14 residues. The germline V gene has CDR1 SNHLY and CDR2 FYNNEI. The V end was cut by 3 bases, the J end by 2 bases, with 11 bases between. The CDR3 loop reads CASSELSFTYEQYF. DNA of the CDR3: TGTGCCAGCAGTGAGCTCAGCTTCACCTACGAGCAGTACTTC.